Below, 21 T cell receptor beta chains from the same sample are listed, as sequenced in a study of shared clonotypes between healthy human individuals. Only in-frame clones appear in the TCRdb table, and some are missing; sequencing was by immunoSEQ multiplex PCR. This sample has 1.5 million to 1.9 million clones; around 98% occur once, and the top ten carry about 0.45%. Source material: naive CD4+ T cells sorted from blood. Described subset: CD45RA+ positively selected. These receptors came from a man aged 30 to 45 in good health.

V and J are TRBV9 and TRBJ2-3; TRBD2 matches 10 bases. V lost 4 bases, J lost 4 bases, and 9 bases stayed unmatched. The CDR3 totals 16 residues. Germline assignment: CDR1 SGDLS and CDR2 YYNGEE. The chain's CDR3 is CASSSRASGSADTQYF. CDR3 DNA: TGTGCCAGCAGCTCTAGGGCTAGCGGGAGCGCAGATACGCAGTATTTT.

Here the CDR3 DNA reads TGCAGCGTTGAAGAGGTTAGCGAGGTGCAGTACTTC. It yields the protein CSVEEVSEVQYF. The chain uses TRBV29-1 and TRBJ2-7, with D perhaps matching TRBD2 (5 bases). V lost 0 bases and J 9 bases, leaving 12 bases between the germline ends. This CDR3 is 12 amino acids long. The germline gives CDR1 SQVTM, CDR2 ANQGSEA.

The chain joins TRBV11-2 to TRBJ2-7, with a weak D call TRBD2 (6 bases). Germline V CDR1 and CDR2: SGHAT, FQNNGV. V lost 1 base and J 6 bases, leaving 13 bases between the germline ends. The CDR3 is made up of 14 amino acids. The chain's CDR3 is CASSLVGSHGEQYF. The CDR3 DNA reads TGTGCCAGCAGCTTAGTCGGGAGCCACGGCGAGCAGTACTTC.

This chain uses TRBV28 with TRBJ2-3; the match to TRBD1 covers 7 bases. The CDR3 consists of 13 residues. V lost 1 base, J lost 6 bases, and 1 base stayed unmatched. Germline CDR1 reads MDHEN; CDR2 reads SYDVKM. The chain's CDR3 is CASSLSDRDTQYF. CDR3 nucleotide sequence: TGTGCCAGCAGTTTATCGGACAGGGATACGCAGTATTTT. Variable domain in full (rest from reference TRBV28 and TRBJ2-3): DVKVTQSSRYLVKRTGEKVFLECVQDMDHENMFWYRQDPGLGLRLIYFSYDVKMKEKGDIPEGYSVSREKKERFSLILESASTNQTSMYLCASSLSDRDTQYFGPGTRLTVL.

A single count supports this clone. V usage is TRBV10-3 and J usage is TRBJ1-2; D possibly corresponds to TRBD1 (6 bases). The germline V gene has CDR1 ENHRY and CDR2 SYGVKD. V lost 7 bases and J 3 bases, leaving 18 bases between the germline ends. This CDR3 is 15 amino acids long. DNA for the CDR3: TGTGCCATCAAAACCTCACAGGGTAGAGACTATGGCTACACCTTC. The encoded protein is CAIKTSQGRDYGYTF.

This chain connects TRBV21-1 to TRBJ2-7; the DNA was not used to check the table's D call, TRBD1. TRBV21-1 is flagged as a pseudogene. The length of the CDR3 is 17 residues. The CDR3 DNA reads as TGTGCCAGCACAAACTCTCGACAGGGGGCGAGTCGCCACGAGCAGTACTTC. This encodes CASTNSRQGASRHEQYF.

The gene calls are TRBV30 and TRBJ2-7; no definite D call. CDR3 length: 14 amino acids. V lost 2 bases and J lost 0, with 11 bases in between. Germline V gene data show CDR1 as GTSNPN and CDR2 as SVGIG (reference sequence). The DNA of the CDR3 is TGTGCCTGGAGTCCGCCCCCGGGCTCCTACGAGCAGTACTTC. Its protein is CAWSPPPGSYEQYF. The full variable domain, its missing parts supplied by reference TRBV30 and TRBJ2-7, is SQTIHQWPATLVQPVGSPLSLECTVEGTSNPNLYWYRQAAGRGLQLLFYSVGIGQISSEVPQNLSASRPQDRQFILSSKKLLLSDSGFYLCAWSPPPGSYEQYFGPGTRLTVT.

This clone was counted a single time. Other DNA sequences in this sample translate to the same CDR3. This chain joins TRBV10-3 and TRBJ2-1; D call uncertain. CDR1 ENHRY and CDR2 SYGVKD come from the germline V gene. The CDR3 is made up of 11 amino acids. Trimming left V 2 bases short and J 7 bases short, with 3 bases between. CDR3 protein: CAISEINEQFF. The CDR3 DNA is TGTGCCATCAGTGAGATAAATGAGCAGTTCTTC.

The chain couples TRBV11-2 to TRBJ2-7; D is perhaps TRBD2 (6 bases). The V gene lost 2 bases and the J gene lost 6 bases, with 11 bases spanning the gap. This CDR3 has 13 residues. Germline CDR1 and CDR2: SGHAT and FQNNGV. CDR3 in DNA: TGTGCCAGCAGCTTAAGAGGAGGGACCGAGCAGTACTTC. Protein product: CASSLRGGTEQYF.

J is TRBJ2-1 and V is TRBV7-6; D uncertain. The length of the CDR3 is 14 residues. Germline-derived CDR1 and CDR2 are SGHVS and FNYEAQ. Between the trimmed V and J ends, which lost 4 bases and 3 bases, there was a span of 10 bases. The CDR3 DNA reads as TGTGCCAGCAGCTCGCCGATATACTACAATGAGCAGTTCTTC. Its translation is CASSSPIYYNEQFF.

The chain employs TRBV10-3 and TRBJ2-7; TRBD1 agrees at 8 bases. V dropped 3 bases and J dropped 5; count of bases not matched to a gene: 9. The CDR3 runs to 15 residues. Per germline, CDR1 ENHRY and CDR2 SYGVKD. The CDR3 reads CAISDFGQGGHEQYF. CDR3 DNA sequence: TGTGCCATCAGTGATTTTGGACAGGGAGGCCACGAGCAGTACTTC.

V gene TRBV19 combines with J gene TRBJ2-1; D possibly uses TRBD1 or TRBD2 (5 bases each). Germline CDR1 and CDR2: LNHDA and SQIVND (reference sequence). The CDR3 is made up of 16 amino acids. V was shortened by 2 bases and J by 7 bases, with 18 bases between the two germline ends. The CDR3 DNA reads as TGTGCCAGTAGTATATACACGGGACCACCCAATAATGAGCAGTTCTTC. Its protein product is CASSIYTGPPNNEQFF.

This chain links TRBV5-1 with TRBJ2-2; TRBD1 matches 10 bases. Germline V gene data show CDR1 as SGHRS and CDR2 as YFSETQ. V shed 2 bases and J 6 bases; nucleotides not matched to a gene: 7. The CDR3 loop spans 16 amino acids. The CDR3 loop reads CASSLPGQGKSGELFF. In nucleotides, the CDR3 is TGCGCCAGCAGCTTACCGGGACAGGGGAAGTCCGGGGAGCTGTTTTTT.

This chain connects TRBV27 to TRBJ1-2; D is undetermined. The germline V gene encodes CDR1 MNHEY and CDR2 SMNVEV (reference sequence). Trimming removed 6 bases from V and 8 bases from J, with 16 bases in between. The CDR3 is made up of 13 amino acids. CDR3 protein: CASSYWPSEGYTF. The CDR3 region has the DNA TGTGCCAGCAGCTACTGGCCCTCCGAGGGCTACACCTTC.

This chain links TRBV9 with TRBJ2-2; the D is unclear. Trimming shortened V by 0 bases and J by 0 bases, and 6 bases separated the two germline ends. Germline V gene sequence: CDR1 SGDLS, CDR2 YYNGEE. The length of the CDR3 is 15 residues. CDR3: CASSVVRANTGELFF. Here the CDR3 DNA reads TGTGCCAGCAGCGTAGTGAGAGCGAACACCGGGGAGCTGTTTTTT. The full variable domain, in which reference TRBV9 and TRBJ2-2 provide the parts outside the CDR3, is DSGVTQTPKHLITATGQRVTLRCSPRSGDLSVYWYQQSLDQGLQFLIQYYNGEERAKGNILERFSAQQFPDLHSELNLSSLELGDSALYFCASSVVRANTGELFFGEGSRLTVL.

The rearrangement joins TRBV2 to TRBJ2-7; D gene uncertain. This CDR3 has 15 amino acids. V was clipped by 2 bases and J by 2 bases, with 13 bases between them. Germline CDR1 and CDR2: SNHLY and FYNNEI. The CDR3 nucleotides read TGTGCCAGCAGTGAACGACCGAGAATTACCTACGAGCAGTACTTC. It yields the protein CASSERPRITYEQYF.

In DNA form, the CDR3 reads TGTGCCAGCAGGTCCGGGGGGGCCCAGCATTTT. Translation: CASRSGGAQHF. This chain links TRBV28 with TRBJ1-5, with D perhaps TRBD1 (5 bases). CDR1 and CDR2 from the germline V gene are MDHEN and SYDVKM. V was pared by 6 bases and J by 11 bases, with 11 bases between. The CDR3 consists of 11 residues.

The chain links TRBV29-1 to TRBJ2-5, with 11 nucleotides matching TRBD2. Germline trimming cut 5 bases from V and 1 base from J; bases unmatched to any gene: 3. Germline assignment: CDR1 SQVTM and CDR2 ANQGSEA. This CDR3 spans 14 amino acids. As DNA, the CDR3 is TGCAGCGTTTACGGACTAGCGGGCCAAGAGACCCAGTACTTC. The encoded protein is CSVYGLAGQETQYF.

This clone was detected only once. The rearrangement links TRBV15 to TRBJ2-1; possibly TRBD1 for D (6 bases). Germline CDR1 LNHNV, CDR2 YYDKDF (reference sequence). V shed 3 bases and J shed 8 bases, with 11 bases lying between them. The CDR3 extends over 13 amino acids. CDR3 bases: TGTGCCACCAGCAGGCGACAGGTCGATGAGCAGTTCTTC. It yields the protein CATSRRQVDEQFF.

This chain's CDR3 is CATLQAGGFTGELFF. The DNA of the CDR3 is TGTGCCACACTACAGGCGGGAGGGTTTACCGGGGAGCTGTTTTTT. The V gene is TRBV7-8, the J gene TRBJ2-2, with TRBD2 identical over 9 bases. The CDR3 contains 15 residues. Germline trimming cut 10 bases from V and 5 bases from J; bases unmatched to any gene: 11. Germline CDR1 is SGHVS and CDR2 is FQNEAQ.

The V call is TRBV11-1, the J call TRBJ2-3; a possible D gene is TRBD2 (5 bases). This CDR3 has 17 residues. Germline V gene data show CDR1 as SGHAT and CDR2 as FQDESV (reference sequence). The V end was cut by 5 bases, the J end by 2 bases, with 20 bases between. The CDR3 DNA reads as TGTGCCAGCAGCCCTCTGTCTAGCCCACTTTACACAGATACGCAGTATTTT. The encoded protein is CASSPLSSPLYTDTQYF.